One sample yielded the 10 T cell receptor beta chains listed below, sequenced in a study of blood T cell repertoires in COVID-19. The repertoire was sequenced with immunoSEQ multiplex PCR; TCRdb's copy has only in-frame clones and lacks some. The table lists around 300,000 clones, roughly 89% of them singletons. Sequencing was performed on PBMCs or T cells enriched from blood (not recorded which). These TCRs come from a woman between 35 and 50 years old who had recovered from COVID-19.

This clone was picked up a small number of times. Germline is not matched at one junction end, which may reflect a read error. The chain combines TRBV7-3 with TRBJ2-7, with TRBD1 matching over 10 bases. The length of the CDR3 is 13 residues. Germline CDR1 reads SGHTA; CDR2 reads FQGTGA. In DNA, the CDR3 is TGTGCCAGCAGCCTCCGTCCAGGACAGGGGGAATCCTTC. Its protein is CASSLRPGQGESF.

This clone has a handful of counts. The genes are TRBV5-6 and TRBJ2-1; 7 positions agree with TRBD2. Germline-derived CDR1 and CDR2 are SGHDT and YYEEEE. This CDR3 region has 17 residues. V lost 0 bases, J lost 5 bases, and 11 bases stayed unmatched. CDR3 region: CASSLAVIAGDHNEQFF. In DNA form, the CDR3 reads TGTGCCAGCAGCTTGGCCGTAATAGCGGGTGACCACAATGAGCAGTTCTTC. Together with reference TRBV5-6 and TRBJ2-1, the CDR3 gives the full variable domain: DAGVTQSPTHLIKTRGQQVTLRCSPKSGHDTVSWYQQALGQGPQFIFQYYEEEERQRGNFPDRFSGHQFPNYSSELNVNALLLGDSALYLCASSLAVIAGDHNEQFFGPGTRLTVL.

V gene TRBV7-8 combines with J gene TRBJ2-1; TRBD2 aligns across 7 bases. The germline V gene has CDR1 SGHVS and CDR2 FQNEAQ. Losses at the gene ends were 7 bases for V and 0 bases for J; bases not matched to a gene: 12. This CDR3 comprises 17 residues. CDR3 in amino acids: CASTWGGKRSSYNEQFF. For the CDR3, the DNA is TGTGCCAGCACTTGGGGGGGTAAGAGGAGCTCCTACAATGAGCAGTTCTTC.

This clone came up many times. CDR3 DNA: TGTGCCAGTAGTATTCTTGGGCAGACCGGCACAGATACGCAGTATTTT. Protein sequence: CASSILGQTGTDTQYF. The genes are TRBV19 and TRBJ2-3; D is unresolved. V lost 3 bases and J lost 1, with 14 bases in between. The germline V gene has CDR1 LNHDA and CDR2 SQIVND (reference sequence). The CDR3 loop spans 16 amino acids. The full variable domain, rest sourced from reference TRBV19 and TRBJ2-3, is DGGITQSPKYLFRKEGQNVTLSCEQNLNHDAMYWYRQDPGQGLRLIYYSQIVNDFQKGDIAEGYSVSREKKESFPLTVTSAQKNPTAFYLCASSILGQTGTDTQYFGPGTRLTVL.

The chain uses TRBV28 and TRBJ1-5; D is possibly TRBD1 (5 bases). Germline CDR1 and CDR2: MDHEN and SYDVKM. V lost 3 bases, J lost 4 bases, and 13 bases lay in between. The CDR3 has 15 residues. The CDR3 reads CASSLGGPPNQPQHF. The CDR3 nucleotides are TGTGCCAGCAGTTTGGGGGGACCACCAAATCAGCCCCAGCATTTT.

The rearrangement joins TRBV7-8 to TRBJ2-1; TRBD2 matches 7 bases. The germline V gene encodes CDR1 SGHVS and CDR2 FQNEAQ. The CDR3 consists of 15 residues. V dropped 1 base and J dropped 4; count of bases not matched to a gene: 4. CDR3 nucleotides: TGTGCCAGCAGCTTAGAACTAGCGACGTACAATGAGCAGTTCTTC. Translating gives CASSLELATYNEQFF.

Points on this clone: A read error may be the cause here, since a much bigger clone is one base away. The chain joins TRBV12-3 or TRBV12-4 to TRBJ1-2; D is unresolved. The CDR3 spans 12 residues. V lost 3 bases, J lost 4 bases, and 6 bases lay in between. The CDR3 spells CASSLNGYGYTF. The CDR3 coding sequence is TGTGCCAGCAGTTTGAACGGCTATGGCTACACCTTC.

The chain combines TRBV6-2 or TRBV6-3 with TRBJ2-5; TRBD2 matches at 11 bases. Germline-derived CDR1 and CDR2 are MNHEY and SVGEGT. Trimming cost V 2 bases and J 5 bases; bases outside gene matches: 10. This CDR3 spans 17 amino acids. CDR3 region: CASSYPRLAGWGETQYF. In nucleotides, the CDR3 is TGTGCCAGCAGTTACCCTCGACTAGCGGGATGGGGGGAGACCCAGTACTTC.

The V gene is TRBV7-2, the J gene TRBJ2-7, with 9 bases fitting TRBD1. CDR1 is SGHTA, CDR2 FQGNSA, per germline. Losses at the gene ends were 5 bases for V and 4 bases for J; bases not matched to a gene: 6. The CDR3 contains 14 residues. The CDR3 is CASSLNRGLYEQYF. The CDR3 DNA follows: TGTGCCAGCAGCCTGAACAGGGGGCTGTACGAGCAGTACTTC.

This clone has more than one count but fewer than ten. The rearrangement joins TRBV9 to TRBJ1-5; D unresolved. CDR3 size: 14 residues. V dropped 5 bases and J dropped 6 bases, with 15 bases sitting between them. Germline-derived CDR1 and CDR2 are SGDLS and YYNGEE. The DNA for the CDR3 is TGTGCCAGCAGTCACCCAGTTATAAGTCAGCCCCAGCATTTT. Amino acid sequence: CASSHPVISQPQHF.